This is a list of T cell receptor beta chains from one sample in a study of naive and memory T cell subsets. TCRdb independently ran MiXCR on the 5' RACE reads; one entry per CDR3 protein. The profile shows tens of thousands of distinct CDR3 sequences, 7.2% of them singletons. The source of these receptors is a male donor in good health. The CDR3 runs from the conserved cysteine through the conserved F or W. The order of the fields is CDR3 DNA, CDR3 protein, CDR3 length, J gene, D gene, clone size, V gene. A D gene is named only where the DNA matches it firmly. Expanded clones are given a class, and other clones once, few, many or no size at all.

DNA: TGCAGTGCTAGAGACAGGGTAGTGTACACTGAAGCTTTCTTT
CDR3: CSARDRVVYTEAFF
length: 14
J: TRBJ1-1
D: .
size: .
V: TRBV20-1

DNA: TGCAGCGTTGAAGATCATGGGACAGGGGGCGCCTCTGGAAACACCATATATTTT
CDR3: CSVEDHGTGGASGNTIYF
length: 18
J: TRBJ1-3
D: TRBD1
size: many
V: TRBV29-1

DNA: TGTGCCAGCAGCTTAGGGTTTGCTGAGCAGTTCTTC
CDR3: CASSLGFAEQFF
length: 12
J: TRBJ2-1
D: .
size: many
V: TRBV11-2

DNA: TGTGCCAGCAGCTTAGCGGGGTCTGCGGCCTCCTACGAGCAGTACTTC
CDR3: CASSLAGSAASYEQYF
length: 16
J: TRBJ2-7
D: .
size: few
V: TRBV7-4

DNA: TGTGCCAGCTCACCACAAGGGGAGACCCAGTACTTC
CDR3: CASSPQGETQYF
length: 12
J: TRBJ2-5
D: .
size: many
V: TRBV18

DNA: TGTGCCAGCAGCTTCACAGATACGCAGTATTTT
CDR3: CASSFTDTQYF
length: 11
J: TRBJ2-3
D: .
size: medium-sized
V: TRBV7-2

DNA: TGTGCCAGCAGTCCTAGCGGGGTAGGCAATGAGCAGTTCTTC
CDR3: CASSPSGVGNEQFF
length: 14
J: TRBJ2-1
D: TRBD2
size: few
V: TRBV12-3/TRBV12-4

DNA: TGTGCCAGCAGCGTAGACCCGAATCAGCCCCAGCATTTT
CDR3: CASSVDPNQPQHF
length: 13
J: TRBJ1-5
D: .
size: few
V: TRBV9

DNA: TGTGCCAGCAGCCCCGGGGGAAGGGGGCTAGCGGACACAGATACGCAGTATTTT
CDR3: CASSPGGRGLADTDTQYF
length: 18
J: TRBJ2-3
D: .
size: few
V: TRBV5-4

DNA: TGTGCCAGCAGCTCAAGGGGTCTCTTGGATGAGCAGTTCTTC
CDR3: CASSSRGLLDEQFF
length: 14
J: TRBJ2-1
D: .
size: few
V: TRBV5-5

DNA: TGTGCCACCTGTCCGGGACTGGGGTCCTACGAGCAGTACTTC
CDR3: CATCPGLGSYEQYF
length: 14
J: TRBJ2-7
D: .
size: many
V: TRBV10-3

DNA: TGCGCCAGCAGCTTAAGGGCGGGACAGGGGAGCACTGAAGCTTTCTTT
CDR3: CASSLRAGQGSTEAFF
length: 16
J: TRBJ1-1
D: TRBD1
size: .
V: TRBV5-1

DNA: TGCGCCAGCAGCCTTAGCGGGGGAGCCTACGAGCAGTACTTC
CDR3: CASSLSGGAYEQYF
length: 14
J: TRBJ2-7
D: TRBD2
size: few
V: TRBV5-1

DNA: TGTGCCAGCAGCCGGAGCACAGATACGCAGTATTTT
CDR3: CASSRSTDTQYF
length: 12
J: TRBJ2-3
D: .
size: few
V: TRBV3-1